Presented here are 23 T cell receptor beta chains from one specimen sequenced in a study of cytomegalovirus exposure and HLA in healthy donors. Sequenced by immunoSEQ multiplex PCR; TCRdb stores in-frame clones only, minus some. The sample has approximately 88,000 clones; 90% to 97% are singletons. The sequenced material came from PBMCs. These receptors were collected from a woman aged 18-29 years in good health and CMV-seronegative.

The rearrangement uses TRBV10-3 and TRBJ2-5; 7 bases map to TRBD2. Germline-derived CDR1 and CDR2 are ENHRY and SYGVKD. Losses at the gene ends were 0 bases for V and 5 bases for J; bases not matched to a gene: 3. This CDR3 region has 14 residues. The CDR3 reads CAISESGGSETQYF. The CDR3 DNA reads TGTGCCATCAGTGAGTCGGGAGGGAGTGAGACCCAGTACTTC.

The V call is TRBV6-5, the J call TRBJ2-1; 7 bases align to TRBD1. The CDR3 runs to 16 residues. The V and J ends lost 4 bases and 7 bases, in that order; junction bases with no gene match: 13. Germline CDR1 and CDR2: MNHEY and SVGAGI. The CDR3 spells CASSFTGTVGTNEQFF. CDR3 nucleotide sequence: TGTGCCAGCAGTTTCACCGGGACAGTGGGGACGAATGAGCAGTTCTTC.

As for this clone: One junction end does not reproduce the germline sequence, and a read error may be involved. J is TRBJ2-7 and V is TRBV28, with D perhaps TRBD1 (5 bases). The CDR3 runs to 11 residues. CDR1 MDHEN and CDR2 SYDVKM come from the germline V gene. The CDR3 here is CASSLSRAQDF. Here the CDR3 DNA reads TGTGCCAGCAGTTTATCCAGGGCCCAGGACTTC.

The chain employs TRBV27 and TRBJ2-1; 8 bases are a match to TRBD1. CDR3 size: 22 residues. CDR1 and CDR2 (germline): MNHEY, SMNVEV (reference sequence). The V and J ends lost 4 bases and 0 bases, in that order; junction bases with no gene match: 23. The CDR3, as DNA: TGTGCCAGCAGTTCCGACAGGACAGGGCCTCCACAGTCTAGGAGCTCCTACAATGAGCAGTTCTTC. This gives the protein CASSSDRTGPPQSRSSYNEQFF.

The rearrangement joins TRBV9 to TRBJ2-1; 7 positions match TRBD2. V was clipped by 3 bases and J by 8 bases; unmatched bases: 17. In germline, CDR1 is SGDLS, CDR2 YYNGEE. The CDR3 loop spans 17 amino acids. CDR3 in DNA: TGTGCCAGCAGCGAAAGACTAGCCGCCGGGATTGTGGATGAGCAGTTCTTC. Amino acids: CASSERLAAGIVDEQFF.

The chain joins TRBV27 to TRBJ1-1; a weak D match, TRBD1 (5 bases). Germline loops: CDR1 MNHEY, CDR2 SMNVEV (reference sequence). V dropped 2 bases and J dropped 0 bases, with 10 bases sitting between them. The CDR3 totals 15 residues. CDR3 residues: CASSLQVGLNTEAFF. In DNA, the CDR3 is TGTGCCAGCAGTTTACAAGTGGGGCTGAACACTGAAGCTTTCTTT.

The sample holds a few counts of this clone. The J gene is TRBJ2-1, the V gene TRBV4-1; 12 bases fit TRBD2. The V gene's germline CDR1 is MGHRA and CDR2 YSYEKL. CDR3 size: 17 residues. Unmatched junction bases numbered 10, after V lost 1 base and J lost 9 bases. This CDR3 reads CASSQGILAGGLGEQFF. DNA for the CDR3: TGCGCCAGCAGCCAAGGGATACTAGCGGGGGGCCTCGGTGAGCAGTTCTTC.

V usage is TRBV19 and J usage is TRBJ1-1; 10 bases match TRBD1. The CDR3 has 21 residues. J gave up 0 bases and V 0 bases, and 16 bases lay outside the gene matches. Germline V gives CDR1 LNHDA, CDR2 SQIVND (reference sequence). CDR3 DNA sequence: TGTGCCAGTAGTATAGATCGGTGGCGATCCGCCGGGACAGGGGTGAACACTGAAGCTTTCTTT. Translating it yields CASSIDRWRSAGTGVNTEAFF.

This chain connects TRBV5-1 to TRBJ1-1; tentatively, D is TRBD1 (6 bases). Germline loops: CDR1 SGHRS, CDR2 YFSETQ. The CDR3 is made up of 15 amino acids. Trimming pared 4 bases from V and 1 base from J, leaving 14 bases between. CDR3 residues: CASSAYTGTNTEAFF. The CDR3 coding sequence is TGCGCCAGCAGCGCCTATACAGGGACGAACACTGAAGCTTTCTTT.

V and J are TRBV5-1 and TRBJ2-3; D is uncertain. This CDR3 has 12 residues. Germline CDR1 SGHRS, CDR2 YFSETQ. Trimming removed 3 bases from V and 5 bases from J, with 7 bases in between. CDR3 DNA sequence: TGCGCCAGCAGCTCCTTAGTAGATACGCAGTATTTT. Residues: CASSSLVDTQYF.

The genes are TRBV7-8 and TRBJ2-7; D remains unclear. V was pared by 3 bases and J by 3 bases, with 18 bases between. Germline V gives CDR1 SGHVS, CDR2 FQNEAQ. The CDR3 runs 16 residues. The CDR3 sequence is CASSLTELKGIYEQYF. CDR3 nucleotides: TGTGCCAGCAGCTTGACGGAGCTCAAAGGCATCTACGAGCAGTACTTC.

V gene TRBV9 combines with J gene TRBJ1-4, with unresolved D. The germline CDR1 and CDR2 sequences are SGDLS and YYNGEE. The CDR3 is 19 residues long. With 2 bases removed from V and 0 bases from J, the gap between germline ends came to 20 bases. CDR3 amino acids: CASSVGELGETATNEKLFF. As DNA, the CDR3 is TGTGCCAGCAGCGTCGGAGAACTCGGAGAAACTGCAACTAATGAAAAACTGTTTTTT.

The CDR3 spells CASSLGRTSNQPQHF. CDR3 DNA sequence: TGTGCCAGCAGCTTAGGCAGAACTAGCAATCAGCCCCAGCATTTT. V and J are TRBV7-9 and TRBJ1-5; no clear D. Trimming shortened V by 1 base and J by 0 bases, and 7 bases separated the two germline ends. In germline, CDR1 is SEHNR, CDR2 FQNEAQ (reference sequence). There are 15 residues in the CDR3.

The genes are TRBV5-6 and TRBJ2-5, with 9 bases fitting TRBD1. The CDR3 is 15 amino acids. The germline V gene encodes CDR1 SGHDT and CDR2 YYEEEE. V lost 4 bases and J lost 1; bases outside the gene matches: 5. The CDR3 DNA sequence: TGTGCCAGCAGCCCCAGGACAGGGGCCCAAGAGACCCAGTACTTC. Translation gives CASSPRTGAQETQYF.

This clone came up once. The junction departs from the called germline gene at one end, perhaps through a read error. The V and J genes are TRBV2 and TRBJ2-7; 8 bases are a match to TRBD1. The CDR3 extends over 13 amino acids. The germline V gene encodes CDR1 SNHLY and CDR2 FYNNEI. The CDR3 spells CASSVTGTGGPSF. CDR3 sequence (DNA): TGTGCCAGCAGTGTCACCGGGACAGGAGGACCCTCTTTC.

The chain joins TRBV5-1 to TRBJ2-3; a possible D gene is TRBD1 (6 bases). CDR3 length: 16 amino acids. V lost 1 base to trimming and J lost 0 bases, with 12 bases between them. The V gene's germline CDR1 is SGHRS and CDR2 YFSETQ. The CDR3 loop is CASSLRSGASTDTQYF. CDR3 DNA: TGCGCCAGCAGCTTGAGGTCAGGGGCTAGCACAGATACGCAGTATTTT.

In DNA form, the CDR3 reads TGTGCCAGCAGTATGACAGGGACGGGCTCTGGGGCCAACGTCCTGACTTTC. Its translation: CASSMTGTGSGANVLTF. The chain couples TRBV7-2 to TRBJ2-6, with TRBD1 identical over 7 bases. V lost 6 bases and J lost 0; bases outside the gene matches: 8. CDR1 is SGHTA, CDR2 FQGNSA, per germline. The CDR3 is 17 residues long. Full variable domain (remainder filled in from reference TRBV7-2 and TRBJ2-6): GAGVSQSPSNKVTEKGKDVELRCDPISGHTALYWYRQSLGQGLEFLIYFQGNSAPDKSGLPSDRFSAERTGGSVSTLTIQRTQQEDSAVYLCASSMTGTGSGANVLTFGAGSRLTVL.

The V call is TRBV6-5, the J call TRBJ1-1; 7 nucleotides agree with TRBD1. CDR1 and CDR2 from the germline V gene are MNHEY and SVGAGI. CDR3 length: 14 residues. The J segment lost 4 bases and the V segment lost 6 bases, leaving 8 bases of the junction unmatched. The CDR3 sequence: CASSPGGLGTEAFF. Written as DNA, the CDR3 is TGTGCCAGCAGCCCAGGGGGGTTGGGCACTGAAGCTTTCTTT.

The chain employs TRBV27 and TRBJ2-1, with 8 bases that match TRBD2. This CDR3 contains 15 residues. The V gene's germline CDR1 is MNHEY and CDR2 SMNVEV (reference sequence). With V trimmed by 6 bases and J by 6 bases, 10 bases remained unmatched. The CDR3 bases are TGTGCCAGCAGACCCGCGGGACTAGGGGCCAATGAGCAGTTCTTC. It yields the protein CASRPAGLGANEQFF.

The genes are TRBV10-2 and TRBJ1-6, with a weak D call TRBD1 (6 bases). CDR3 size: 18 residues. V was clipped by 7 bases and J by 7 bases, with 26 bases between them. The V gene's germline CDR1 is WSHSY and CDR2 SAAADI. This CDR3 reads CASTDIRRKDSGNSPLHF. The CDR3 DNA reads TGCGCCAGCACCGATATCCGGCGTAAGGACAGTGGGAATTCACCCCTCCACTTT.

The chain uses TRBV29-1 and TRBJ2-7; D ambiguous. The germline V gene has CDR1 SQVTM and CDR2 ANQGSEA. The length of the CDR3 is 13 residues. Trimming pared 4 bases from V and 0 bases from J, leaving 10 bases between. The CDR3 DNA reads TGCAGCGTTGTTTCGCCCAGCTCCTACGAGCAGTACTTC. Translation: CSVVSPSSYEQYF.

The chain combines TRBV27 with TRBJ2-5; D unresolved. Per the germline V gene, CDR1 is MNHEY and CDR2 is SMNVEV (reference sequence). V shed 7 bases and J shed 1 base, with 13 bases lying between them. The CDR3 has 14 amino acids. In DNA form, the CDR3 reads TGTGCCAGCACCCCTGCAGGTGCCCAAGAGACCCAGTACTTC. Residues: CASTPAGAQETQYF.

This clone was picked up a small number of times. The V gene is TRBV27, the J gene TRBJ1-2, with D unclear. The CDR3 totals 14 residues. The V gene's germline CDR1 is MNHEY and CDR2 SMNVEV (reference sequence). V was pared by 5 bases and J by 3 bases, with 13 bases between. CDR3 DNA: TGTGCCAGCAGTCCCTTAGAGGCGGACTATGGCTACACCTTC. This codes for CASSPLEADYGYTF.